The rows below give T cell receptor beta chains drawn from one sample of a study of beta chain features in type 1 diabetes. TCRdb keeps only in-frame clones here, not all; method: immunoSEQ multiplex PCR. The sample has 150,000 to 200,000 clones, about 9% seen once. The source material was central memory CD4+ T cells from blood. Every receptor here comes from a woman in her late teens or twenties with type 1 diabetes. CDR3s include the opening cysteine and the closing phenylalanine or tryptophan. The D gene is left open where the match is weak.

d_call	v_call	j_call	cdr3_aa
NA	TRBV30	TRBJ2-4	CAWISPGNIQYF
NA	TRBV29-1	TRBJ2-7	CSVEEGRNYEQYF
TRBD1	TRBV6-5	TRBJ1-2	CASSRQGARGYTF
TRBD1	TRBV2	TRBJ1-4	CASGAQGQTNEKLFF
TRBD2	TRBV19	TRBJ2-1	CASSIGGGGGYNEQFF
NA	TRBV28	TRBJ2-5	CATLTYKEASQETQYF
NA	TRBV30	TRBJ2-7	CAAGLALDHEQYF
NA	TRBV7-2	TRBJ2-3	CASTPGRSYTQYF
NA	TRBV4-3	TRBJ2-2	CASSQDLNTGELFF
TRBD2	TRBV7-2	TRBJ2-7	CASSPTGGATYEQYF
TRBD1	TRBV11-2	TRBJ2-2	CASSPGQGSGELFF
NA	TRBV2	TRBJ2-3	CASSEEMADTQYF
TRBD1	TRBV5-1	TRBJ1-2	CASSLGQGNFNYGYTF
TRBD2	TRBV5-1	TRBJ2-2	CASSPGLAGGTGELFF
NA	TRBV4-3	TRBJ2-4	CASSQDSPRGKNIQYF
NA	TRBV15	TRBJ2-7	CATSREKASSISYEQYF
NA	TRBV4-1	TRBJ1-4	CASSQADRTTNEKLFF
NA	TRBV18	TRBJ1-5	CASSPGENQPQHF
NA	TRBV6-6	TRBJ2-7	CASSPSHYEQYF
TRBD2	TRBV19	TRBJ2-5	CASSMGLIQETQYF
TRBD2	TRBV7-2	TRBJ2-3	CASSSAGVSTDTQYF
TRBD2	TRBV4-3	TRBJ2-3	CASSQGGTSRITDTQYF
NA	TRBV5-8	TRBJ1-4	CASSGRQILNEKLFF
TRBD1	TRBV7-3	TRBJ2-5	CASSFRGQQTQYF
TRBD1	TRBV10-3	TRBJ1-2	CAITPDRTYGYTF
NA	TRBV5-1	TRBJ2-7	CASSLLMGYESYEQYF
TRBD2	TRBV9	TRBJ2-1	CASSELSGGARNEQFF
NA	TRBV29-1	TRBJ1-5	CSVQQTGDQPQHF
TRBD1	TRBV19	TRBJ2-2	CASSQGGAEFTGELFF
NA	TRBV4-1	TRBJ1-2	CASSQDRDLYGYTF
NA	TRBV2	TRBJ1-6	CASSERAGAHF
NA	TRBV18	TRBJ2-7	CASSIQRQVLHEQYF
NA	TRBV2	TRBJ1-4	CASGGEKLFF
NA	TRBV20-1	TRBJ2-1	CSALARDEQFF
NA	TRBV4-2	TRBJ2-2	CASSQVAGAVGELFF
TRBD2	TRBV7-6	TRBJ2-5	CASSFGGDQRETQYF
TRBD2	TRBV5-6	TRBJ2-7	CASSFREGLSEQYF
NA	TRBV15	TRBJ2-5	CATSRVAGSQETQYF
NA	TRBV7-9	TRBJ2-5	CASSPEGGRETQYF
TRBD2	TRBV15	TRBJ2-1	CATSRVMASGYNEQFF
TRBD1	TRBV28	TRBJ1-1	CASNRGGNTEAFF
NA	TRBV7-2	TRBJ1-5	CASSIRGNQPQHF
TRBD2	TRBV7-7	TRBJ2-3	CASSLAGATDTQYF
TRBD1	TRBV18	TRBJ1-1	CASSPLGTANTEAFF
NA	TRBV11-3	TRBJ2-5	CASSLDRFTETQYF
NA	TRBV28	TRBJ1-1	CASSPQGGGDTEAFF
TRBD1	TRBV28	TRBJ1-5	CASRPGGVGNQPQHF
TRBD1	TRBV28	TRBJ2-5	CASSFLSGDSMGETQYF
TRBD1	TRBV7-2	TRBJ1-2	CASSQPNRGGYGYTF
NA	TRBV30	TRBJ2-7	CALQALGGQLAYEQYF
TRBD2	TRBV11-2	TRBJ2-1	CASSLRGVKVQFF
TRBD2	TRBV5-4	TRBJ2-1	CASSLGGGSYNEQFF
NA	TRBV6-5	TRBJ1-2	CASSPRAGANYGYTF
NA	TRBV6-5	TRBJ2-5	CASSYRAGQGVAQYF
NA	TRBV28	TRBJ1-1	CASSSGQMNTEAFF
TRBD2	TRBV18	TRBJ2-1	CASSPGGLAGGEQFF
TRBD1	TRBV18	TRBJ1-5	CASSPESTGSQPQHF
NA	TRBV11-2	TRBJ2-1	CASSSVDNEQFF
NA	TRBV2	TRBJ2-1	CASSPSDEQFF